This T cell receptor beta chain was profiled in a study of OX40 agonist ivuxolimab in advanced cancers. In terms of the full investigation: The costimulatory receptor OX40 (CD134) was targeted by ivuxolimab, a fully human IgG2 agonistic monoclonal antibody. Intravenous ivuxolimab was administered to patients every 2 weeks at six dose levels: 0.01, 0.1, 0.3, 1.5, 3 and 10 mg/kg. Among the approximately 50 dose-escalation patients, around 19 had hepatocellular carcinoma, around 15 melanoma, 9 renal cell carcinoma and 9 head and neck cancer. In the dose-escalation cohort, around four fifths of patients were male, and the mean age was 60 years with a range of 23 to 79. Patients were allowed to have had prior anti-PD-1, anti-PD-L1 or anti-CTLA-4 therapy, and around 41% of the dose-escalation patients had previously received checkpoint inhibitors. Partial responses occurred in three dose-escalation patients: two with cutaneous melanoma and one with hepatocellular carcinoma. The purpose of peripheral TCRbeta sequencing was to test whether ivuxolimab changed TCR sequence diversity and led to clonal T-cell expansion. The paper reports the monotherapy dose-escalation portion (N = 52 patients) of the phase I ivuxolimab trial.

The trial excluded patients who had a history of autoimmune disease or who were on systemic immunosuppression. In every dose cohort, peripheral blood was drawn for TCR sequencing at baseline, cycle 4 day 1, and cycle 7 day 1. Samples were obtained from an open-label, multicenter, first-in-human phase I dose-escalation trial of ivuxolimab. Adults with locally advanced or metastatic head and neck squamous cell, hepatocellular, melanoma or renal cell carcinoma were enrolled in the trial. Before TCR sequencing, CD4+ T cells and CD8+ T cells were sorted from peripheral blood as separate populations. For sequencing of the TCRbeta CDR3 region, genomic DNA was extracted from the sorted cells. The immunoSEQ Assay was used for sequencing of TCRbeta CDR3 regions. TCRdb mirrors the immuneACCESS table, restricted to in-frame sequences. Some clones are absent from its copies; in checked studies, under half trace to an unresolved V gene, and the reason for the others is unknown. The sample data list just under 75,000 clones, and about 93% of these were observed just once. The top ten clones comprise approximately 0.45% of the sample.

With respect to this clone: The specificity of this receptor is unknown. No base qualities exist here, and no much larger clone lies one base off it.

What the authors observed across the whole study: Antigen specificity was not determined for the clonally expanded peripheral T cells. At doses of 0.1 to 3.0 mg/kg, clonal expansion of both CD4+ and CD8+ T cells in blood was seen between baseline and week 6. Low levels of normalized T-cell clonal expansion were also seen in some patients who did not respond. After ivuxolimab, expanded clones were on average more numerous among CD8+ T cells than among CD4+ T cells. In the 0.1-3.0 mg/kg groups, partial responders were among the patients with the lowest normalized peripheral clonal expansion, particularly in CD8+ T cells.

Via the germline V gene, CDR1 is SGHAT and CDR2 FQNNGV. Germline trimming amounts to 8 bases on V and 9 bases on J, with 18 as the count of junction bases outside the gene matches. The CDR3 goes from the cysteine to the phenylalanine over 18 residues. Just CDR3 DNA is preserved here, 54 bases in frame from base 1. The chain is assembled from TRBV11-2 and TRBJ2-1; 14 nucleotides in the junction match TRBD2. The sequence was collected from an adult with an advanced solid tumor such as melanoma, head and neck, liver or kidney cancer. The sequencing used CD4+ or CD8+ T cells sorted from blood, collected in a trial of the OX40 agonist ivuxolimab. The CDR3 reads CASVFDVRGLAGAGEQFF. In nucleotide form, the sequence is TGTGCCAGCGTCTTTGATGTAAGGGGACTAGCGGGAGCGGGTGAGCAGTTCTTC.